The 19 T cell receptor beta chains reported below all come from one sample, sequenced in a study of T-cell reconstitution after alpha-beta-depleted transplantation in children. Preparation of the TCRbeta library was carried out with unique molecular identifiers. TCRdb passed the PCR reads through MiXCR, listing each CDR3 protein once. The sample carries hundreds of thousands of distinct CDR3 sequences, approximately 11% recorded once. This specimen was PBMCs, taken before TCRalphabeta/CD19-depleted stem cell transplant. These receptors came from a child under three years old with acute myeloid leukemia, due to receive a stem cell transplant.

This clonotype was seen repeatedly, ten times or more. The rearrangement joins TRBV12-3 or TRBV12-4 to TRBJ1-1; possibly TRBD1 for D (6 bases). The V and J ends lost 6 bases and 4 bases respectively, with 12 bases between them. The CDR3 consists of 13 residues. The CDR3 reads CASRQGPSTEAFF. The CDR3, as DNA: TGTGCCAGCAGGCAGGGGCCTAGCACTGAAGCTTTCTTT.

This clonotype was detected ten times or more. The V and J genes are TRBV29-1 and TRBJ2-5; D perhaps matches TRBD2 (6 bases). V dropped 5 bases and J dropped 1 base, with 8 bases sitting between them. Germline CDR1 and CDR2: SQVTM and ANQGSEA. The CDR3 is 12 residues long. Here the CDR3 reads CSVRDFQETQYF. Written as DNA, the CDR3 is TGCAGCGTTCGGGACTTCCAAGAGACCCAGTACTTC.

The chain joins TRBV30 to TRBJ2-1; tentative D call: TRBD1 (6 bases). Trimming removed 0 bases from V and 12 bases from J, with 15 bases in between. The germline gives CDR1 GTSNPN, CDR2 SVGIG (reference sequence). The CDR3 length is 13 residues. CDR3 amino acids: CAWSVRDVRGQFF. CDR3 nucleotides: TGTGCCTGGAGTGTACGTGATGTCAGGGGGCAGTTCTTC. The full variable domain, completed using reference TRBV30 and TRBJ2-1, is SQTIHQWPATLVQPVGSPLSLECTVEGTSNPNLYWYRQAAGRGLQLLFYSVGIGQISSEVPQNLSASRPQDRQFILSSKKLLLSDSGFYLCAWSVRDVRGQFFGPGTRLTVL.

In its sample, this clonotype was seen many times. This chain uses TRBV5-1 with TRBJ2-2, with D perhaps matching TRBD2 (5 bases). CDR3 size: 14 residues. Trimming removed 2 bases from V and 4 bases from J, with 9 bases in between. Germline V CDR1 and CDR2: SGHRS, YFSETQ. CDR3 bases: TGCGCCAGCAGCTTAGGAGGCGTCACCGGGGAGCTGTTTTTT. Its protein product is CASSLGGVTGELFF. The full variable domain, with the rest looked up from reference TRBV5-1 and TRBJ2-2, is KAGVTQTPRYLIKTRGQQVTLSCSPISGHRSVSWYQQTPGQGLQFLFEYFSETQRNKGNFPGRFSGRQFSNSRSEMNVSTLELGDSALYLCASSLGGVTGELFFGEGSRLTVL.

This clonotype has at least ten counts. The chain employs TRBV30 and TRBJ1-5; D is perhaps TRBD1 (5 bases). The CDR3 runs to 13 residues. Trimming shortened V by 5 bases and J by 5 bases, and 13 bases separated the two germline ends. Looked up from germline, CDR1 is GTSNPN and CDR2 is SVGIG (reference sequence). The CDR3 DNA reads as TGTGCCTGGGCACAGCGGGGCCATCAGCCCCAGCATTTT. It encodes CAWAQRGHQPQHF.

This clonotype was recorded at least ten times. The V gene is TRBV20-1, the J gene TRBJ1-2; D is unresolved. This CDR3 is 11 amino acids long. Germline-derived CDR1 and CDR2 are DFQATT and SNEGSKA (reference sequence). This CDR3 reads CRPWEAGGYTF. CDR3 coding DNA: TGCAGGCCCTGGGAGGCCGGGGGCTACACCTTC.

Written as DNA, the CDR3 is TGTGCCAGCAGCCCCGCGGGACAGGGGGCCCTAGCCAAAAACATTCAGTACTTC. Protein: CASSPAGQGALAKNIQYF. The V gene is TRBV13, the J gene TRBJ2-4; TRBD1 aligns across 12 bases. V dropped 5 bases and J dropped 0; count of bases not matched to a gene: 8. The CDR3 is 18 amino acids. Germline CDR1 reads PRHDT; CDR2 reads FYEKMQ (reference sequence).

This clonotype occurred many times. This chain joins TRBV7-9 and TRBJ2-7, with 12 bases identical to TRBD2. V lost 4 bases to trimming and J lost 7 bases; unmatched junction nucleotides: 2. In germline, CDR1 is SEHNR, CDR2 FQNEAQ (reference sequence). This CDR3 spans 13 amino acids. The CDR3 nucleotides are TGTGCCAGCAGCTCGACTAGCGGGAGTGAGCAGTACTTC. It is translated as CASSSTSGSEQYF.

As to this clonotype: An end of the junction differs from the germline gene, which may be a read error. V usage is TRBV20-1 and J usage is TRBJ2-7; D possibly matches TRBD1 or TRBD2 (6 bases each). The germline gives CDR1 DFQATT, CDR2 SNEGSKA (reference sequence). There are 14 residues in the CDR3. CDR3 nucleotides: TGCAGTGCTCTAGGGGGAGGAGGGACCTACGAGCAGTGCTTC. It yields the protein CSALGGGGTYEQCF.

This clonotype was found many times. The rearrangement uses TRBV24-1 and TRBJ2-7; a weak D match, TRBD1 (5 bases). The CDR3 consists of 13 residues. Per the germline V gene, CDR1 is KGHDR and CDR2 is SFDVKD. The V gene lost 0 bases and the J gene lost 7 bases, with 9 bases spanning the gap. The CDR3 coding sequence is TGTGCCACCAGTGATTTGTGGGGCGAGGAGCAGTACTTC. Amino acid sequence: CATSDLWGEEQYF.

Many counts were recorded for this clonotype. The chain combines TRBV19 with TRBJ1-2; D is unclear. The V gene's germline CDR1 is LNHDA and CDR2 SQIVND (reference sequence). The CDR3 runs 14 residues. V dropped 6 bases and J dropped 0 bases, with 11 bases sitting between them. The CDR3 nucleotides are TGTGCCAGTAGGCACTACGTCTCTAACTATGGCTACACCTTC. Its translation: CASRHYVSNYGYTF.

This clonotype occurred many times. CDR3 region: CSVLSPLHNEQFF. In nucleotides, the CDR3 is TGCAGCGTTCTCAGCCCGCTCCACAATGAGCAGTTCTTC. The chain carries TRBV29-1 and TRBJ2-1; D remains unclear. The CDR3 has 13 amino acids. V lost 5 bases and J 5 bases, leaving 13 bases between the germline ends. In germline, CDR1 is SQVTM, CDR2 ANQGSEA.

The table lists this clonotype with many counts. The V gene is TRBV20-1, the J gene TRBJ1-5, with a weak D call TRBD1 (5 bases). Per germline, CDR1 DFQATT and CDR2 SNEGSKA (reference sequence). V lost 7 bases, J lost 0 bases, and 7 bases lay in between. This CDR3 is 12 amino acids long. In DNA, the CDR3 is TGCAGTGTTCAGGGTAGCAATCAGCCCCAGCATTTT. As protein: CSVQGSNQPQHF.

V and J are TRBV28 and TRBJ2-7; either TRBD1 or TRBD2 may supply D (6 bases each). CDR3 length equals 13 residues. The germline V and J ends were trimmed by 3 bases and 7 bases, with 13 bases remaining between them. Per germline, CDR1 MDHEN and CDR2 SYDVKM. CDR3 in amino acids: CASSLWGAGEQYF. CDR3 in DNA: TGTGCCAGCAGTTTGTGGGGGGCTGGAGAGCAGTACTTC.

This clonotype showed up just a few times. The J gene is TRBJ2-1, the V gene TRBV27; TRBD2 agrees at 12 bases. The CDR3 covers 19 residues. The V and J ends lost 7 bases and 2 bases, in that order; junction bases with no gene match: 15. The germline gives CDR1 MNHEY, CDR2 SMNVEV (reference sequence). The CDR3 region is CASTLELAGGPMTYNEQFF. CDR3 bases: TGTGCCAGCACCCTTGAGCTAGCGGGAGGGCCCATGACCTACAATGAGCAGTTCTTC.

This clonotype was detected many times. This chain links TRBV5-1 with TRBJ2-1; 7 nucleotides match TRBD1. Trimming removed 4 bases from V and 4 bases from J; junction bases left unmatched: 11. The CDR3 length is 16 residues. CDR1 and CDR2 (germline): SGHRS, YFSETQ. CDR3 loop: CASSPRQGVRYNEQFF. In DNA form, the CDR3 reads TGCGCCAGCAGCCCGAGACAGGGCGTGAGGTACAATGAGCAGTTCTTC. Complete variable domain (other parts from reference TRBV5-1 and TRBJ2-1): KAGVTQTPRYLIKTRGQQVTLSCSPISGHRSVSWYQQTPGQGLQFLFEYFSETQRNKGNFPGRFSGRQFSNSRSEMNVSTLELGDSALYLCASSPRQGVRYNEQFFGPGTRLTVL.

This clonotype was counted between two and nine times. The genes are TRBV6-5 and TRBJ1-1; unclear D gene. V was shortened by 2 bases and J by 1 base, with 14 bases between the two germline ends. The CDR3 sequence is 16 residues long. CDR1 and CDR2 (germline): MNHEY, SVGAGI. Here the CDR3 DNA reads TGTGCCAGCAGTTACACGGGATTGGGGAGGAACACTGAAGCTTTCTTT. Protein sequence: CASSYTGLGRNTEAFF.

This clonotype was counted at least ten times. The rearrangement links TRBV11-2 to TRBJ2-2, with unresolved D. V gave up 5 bases and J gave up 0 bases, with 13 bases separating them. The CDR3 runs 16 residues. Germline loops: CDR1 SGHAT, CDR2 FQNNGV. The DNA of the CDR3 is TGTGCCAGCAGCCCCGGCGGTTTCGCGAACACCGGGGAGCTGTTTTTT. Its protein product is CASSPGGFANTGELFF.

This clonotype has a count of ten or more. In DNA form, the CDR3 reads TGTGCCAGCAGCCTCGGGACAGAAGCAAACACCATATATTTT. It codes for CASSLGTEANTIYF. This chain joins TRBV3-1 and TRBJ1-3, with 7 positions matching TRBD1. CDR1 LGHDT and CDR2 YNNKEL come from the germline V gene (reference sequence). V shed 4 bases, J shed 6 bases, and the junction held 6 bases outside the gene matches. The CDR3 runs 14 residues.